The 28 T cell receptor beta chains below were found in one sample sequenced in a study of blood T cell repertoires in COVID-19. Method: immunoSEQ multiplex PCR; TCRdb's copy keeps in-frame clones and lacks some. The data contain fewer than 250,000 clones, around 90% of them seen just once; the ten biggest clones take up roughly 0.8%. Sequenced: peripheral blood. These receptors originate from a man aged 25-45 years with COVID-19, enrolled during active disease.

The J gene is TRBJ1-2, the V gene TRBV6-5; D possibly corresponds to TRBD1 (6 bases). The ends were cut back, 2 bases at V and 6 bases at J, with 7 bases in the middle. CDR1 and CDR2 (germline): MNHEY, SVGAGI. CDR3 length equals 12 residues. The CDR3 reads CASSYDRHGYTF. The CDR3 DNA reads as TGTGCCAGCAGTTACGACAGGCATGGCTACACCTTC.

This clone occurred a few times. V and J are TRBV13 and TRBJ1-3, with 7 bases fitting TRBD1. The V gene end was trimmed by 5 bases and the J gene end by 2 bases; junction bases not matched to a gene: 12. The V gene's germline CDR1 is PRHDT and CDR2 FYEKMQ (reference sequence). The CDR3 sequence is 17 residues long. CDR3 sequence reads: CASSVRWGGTAGNTIYF. CDR3 sequence (DNA): TGTGCCAGCAGCGTACGGTGGGGTGGGACAGCTGGAAACACCATATATTTT.

This rearrangement joins TRBV2 to TRBJ1-5, with 8 positions matching TRBD1. The ends lost 6 bases at V and 4 bases at J; junction bases unmatched: 5. Germline V CDR1 and CDR2: SNHLY, FYNNEI. This CDR3 comprises 14 residues. This CDR3 is CASSRDRLNQPQHF. In DNA form, the CDR3 reads TGTGCCAGCAGCCGGGACAGGTTGAATCAGCCCCAGCATTTT.

The chain joins TRBV6-5 to TRBJ1-1, with 10 bases that match TRBD1. Germline CDR1 is MNHEY and CDR2 is SVGAGI. Trimming took 6 bases from V and 5 from J; bases not matched to a gene: 6. The CDR3 is 14 amino acids. CDR3 coding DNA: TGTGCCAGCAGACCCGGGACAGGGGCGACTGAAGCTTTCTTT. Its protein is CASRPGTGATEAFF.

The gene calls are TRBV30 and TRBJ2-1; 13 positions agree with TRBD2. The CDR3 is 16 amino acids. Trimming at V came to 2 bases and at J to 5 bases, leaving 6 bases not matched to a gene. Per germline, CDR1 GTSNPN and CDR2 SVGIG (reference sequence). The CDR3 region is CAWSSPGTSGNNEQFF. In DNA form, the CDR3 reads TGTGCCTGGAGTTCTCCGGGGACTAGCGGGAACAATGAGCAGTTCTTC.

This clone has a handful of counts. V is TRBV5-1 and J is TRBJ1-2; D possibly corresponds to TRBD1 (6 bases). With 0 bases removed from V and 7 bases from J, the gap between germline ends came to 13 bases. This CDR3 comprises 14 residues. Germline values: CDR1 SGHRS, CDR2 YFSETQ. In DNA form, the CDR3 reads TGCGCCAGCAGCTTGGTTTCAGGGGCTGGTGGCTACACCTTC. Protein sequence: CASSLVSGAGGYTF.

This clone has just one count. The chain employs TRBV19 and TRBJ1-5, with 9 bases matching TRBD1. CDR3 length: 15 amino acids. J was trimmed by 3 bases and V by 5 bases; bases with no gene match: 5. Germline assignment: CDR1 LNHDA and CDR2 SQIVND (reference sequence). CDR3 in amino acids: CASSSTGGSNQPQHF. For the CDR3, the DNA is TGTGCCAGTAGTTCTACAGGGGGCTCCAATCAGCCCCAGCATTTT.

The J gene is TRBJ2-5, the V gene TRBV5-6, with 10 bases matching TRBD1. The CDR3 has 14 residues. Germline trimming cut 1 base from V and 5 bases from J; bases unmatched to any gene: 2. The V gene's germline CDR1 is SGHDT and CDR2 YYEEEE. The CDR3 DNA follows: TGTGCCAGCAGCTTGAAGGGACAGGGGGAGACCCAGTACTTC. Its translation is CASSLKGQGETQYF.

The chain has TRBV18 and TRBJ1-2; TRBD1 aligns across 9 bases. This CDR3 is 15 amino acids long. Germline CDR1 and CDR2: KGHSH and LQKENI. After removal of 3 bases from V and 5 bases from J, the junction contained 7 bases not matched to a gene. The CDR3 here is CASSPSGQGNYGYTF. For the CDR3, the DNA is TGTGCCAGCTCACCCTCGGGACAGGGAAATTATGGCTACACCTTC.

CDR3 in amino acids: CASNQDRSSGANVLTF. The CDR3 DNA reads as TGTGCCAGCAACCAAGACAGGTCCTCTGGGGCCAACGTCCTGACTTTC. The V call is TRBV6-6, the J call TRBJ2-6, with a weak D call TRBD1 (6 bases). The germline gives CDR1 MNHNY, CDR2 SVGAGI (reference sequence). V was pared by 7 bases and J by 0 bases, with 13 bases between. The length of the CDR3 is 16 residues.

V is TRBV2 and J is TRBJ2-6, with D perhaps matching TRBD1 (6 bases). CDR3 length: 15 residues. The V end was cut by 5 bases, the J end by 0 bases, with 8 bases between. Germline V gives CDR1 SNHLY, CDR2 FYNNEI. In DNA, the CDR3 is TGTGCCAGCAGTCTGGACAGCTCTGGGGCCAACGTCCTGACTTTC. This sequence encodes CASSLDSSGANVLTF. The full variable domain, in which reference TRBV2 and TRBJ2-6 provide the parts outside the CDR3, is EPEVTQTPSHQVTQMGQEVILRCVPISNHLYFYWYRQILGQKVEFLVSFYNNEISEKSEIFDDQFSVERPDGSNFTLKIRSTKLEDSAMYFCASSLDSSGANVLTFGAGSRLTVL.

This clone was counted once. The V and J genes are TRBV5-5 and TRBJ1-4, with D possibly matching TRBD1 (6 bases). Trimming left V 5 bases short and J 8 bases short, with 16 bases between. The germline V gene has CDR1 SGHKS and CDR2 YYEKEE (reference sequence). The CDR3 consists of 14 residues. CDR3 coding DNA: TGTGCCAGCAGTCGGGGGGCAGGAAGCGAAAAACTGTTTTTT. Its protein product is CASSRGAGSEKLFF.

As to this clone: This specimen includes other DNA sequences encoding the same CDR3. The chain employs TRBV6-1 and TRBJ2-5; D call uncertain. Trimming took off 3 bases at V and 4 bases at J, with 3 bases between the two ends. The CDR3 has 11 amino acids. Germline CDR1 and CDR2: MNHNS and SASEGT. This chain's CDR3 is CASSDRETQYF. Written as DNA, the CDR3 is TGTGCCAGCAGTGATCGAGAGACCCAGTACTTC.

This clone occurred a few times. This rearrangement joins TRBV11-3 to TRBJ1-1, with 10 nucleotides matching TRBD1. Unmatched junction bases numbered 4, after V lost 5 bases and J lost 4 bases. This CDR3 spans 14 amino acids. Germline lookup yields CDR1 SGHNT and CDR2 YENEEA. DNA of the CDR3: TGTGCCAGCAGCCCGGGACAGGGGTCCACTGAAGCTTTCTTT. It translates to CASSPGQGSTEAFF.

The rearrangement links TRBV19 to TRBJ2-2; 9 nucleotides agree with TRBD2. The CDR3 loop spans 17 amino acids. CDR1 is LNHDA, CDR2 SQIVND, per germline (reference sequence). J gave up 7 bases and V 5 bases, and 14 bases lay outside the gene matches. CDR3 nucleotide sequence: TGTGCCAGTAGTCCGGCCGCTGGGCGGGGGGGCTTCGGGGAGCTGTTTTTT. It is translated as CASSPAAGRGGFGELFF.

This chain uses TRBV6-5 with TRBJ1-6; no clear D. The CDR3 covers 15 residues. Per germline, CDR1 MNHEY and CDR2 SVGAGI. V lost 6 bases and J 4 bases, leaving 13 bases between the germline ends. The CDR3 nucleotides read TGTGCCAGCAGCGTCGGAGGGAGGTATAATTCACCCCTCCACTTT. Translation: CASSVGGRYNSPLHF.

On this clone: This sample includes further DNA sequences coding for the same CDR3. The rearrangement joins TRBV3-1 (or the pseudogene TRBV3-2) to TRBJ2-5; a possible D gene is TRBD2 (5 bases). The V end lost 1 base, the J end lost 5 bases, and 8 bases lay between the germline ends. The V gene's germline CDR1 is LGHDT and CDR2 YNNKEL (reference sequence). There are 13 residues in the CDR3. The CDR3 DNA sequence: TGTGCCAGCAGCCAAGTCACGGGGGAGACCCAGTACTTC. This encodes CASSQVTGETQYF.

V is TRBV6-2 or TRBV6-3 and J is TRBJ2-2; 10 bases match TRBD1. J was trimmed by 8 bases and V by 1 base; bases with no gene match: 10. Looked up from germline, CDR1 is MNHEY and CDR2 is SVGEGT. The CDR3 is 17 residues long. DNA of the CDR3: TGTGCCAGCAGTTACTTCACCGGGACAGGGGTGCGGGGGGAGCTGTTTTTT. As protein: CASSYFTGTGVRGELFF.

The chain uses TRBV29-1 and TRBJ1-2; D unclear. Trimming removed 4 bases from V and 7 bases from J, with 13 bases in between. The CDR3 spans 12 residues. The germline V gene encodes CDR1 SQVTM and CDR2 ANQGSEA. For the CDR3, the DNA is TGCAGCGTTGTAACGGGTTTCGGTGGCTACACCTTC. Protein product: CSVVTGFGGYTF.

This chain connects TRBV10-1 to TRBJ2-5; weak D call: TRBD2 (5 bases). V was cut by 6 bases and J by 2 bases, with 10 bases left in between. Germline values: CDR1 WNHNN, CDR2 SYGVQD (reference sequence). This CDR3 is built from 13 residues. CDR3 sequence: CASSSPGQETQYF. The CDR3 nucleotides are TGCGCCAGCAGCTCCCCGGGACAAGAGACCCAGTACTTC.

V gene TRBV20-1 combines with J gene TRBJ1-6; 8 bases are shared with TRBD1. J gave up 7 bases and V 6 bases, and 8 bases lay outside the gene matches. The CDR3 has 14 amino acids. The germline CDR1 and CDR2 sequences are DFQATT and SNEGSKA (reference sequence). The CDR3 DNA is TGCAGTGCAAGTAACAGGGGGTTAAATTCACCCCTCCACTTT. It specifies CSASNRGLNSPLHF.

The rearrangement uses TRBV7-9 and TRBJ1-4, with 10 nucleotides matching TRBD1. J lost 5 bases, V lost 5 bases, and 14 bases had no gene match. Germline V gene sequence: CDR1 SEHNR, CDR2 FQNEAQ (reference sequence). The CDR3 has 18 residues. The CDR3 reads CASSPRPGTGALNEKLFF. The DNA of the CDR3 is TGTGCCAGCAGCCCCCGACCCGGGACAGGGGCACTCAATGAAAAACTGTTTTTT.

The chain carries TRBV7-9 and TRBJ1-2, with D possibly being TRBD1 (6 bases). V lost 5 bases to trimming and J lost 0 bases, with 16 bases between them. The CDR3 spans 16 residues. In germline, CDR1 is SEHNR, CDR2 FQNEAQ (reference sequence). In nucleotides, the CDR3 is TGTGCCAGCAGCCTGGTCCGGACAGCTACTAACTATGGCTACACCTTC. Encoded protein: CASSLVRTATNYGYTF. Combining the CDR3 with reference TRBV7-9 and TRBJ1-2 gives the whole variable domain DTGVSQNPRHKITKRGQNVTFRCDPISEHNRLYWYRQTLGQGPEFLTYFQNEAQLEKSRLLSDRFSAERPKGSFSTLEIQRTEQGDSAMYLCASSLVRTATNYGYTFGSGTRLTVV.

This chain uses TRBV6-5 with TRBJ1-3; D may be TRBD1 (5 bases). CDR1 and CDR2 (germline): MNHEY, SVGAGI. The CDR3 loop spans 15 amino acids. Trimming stripped 7 bases from V and 0 bases from J, with 13 bases between. The CDR3 DNA reads TGTGCCAGCAACGTGGGGGGGAACTCTGGAAACACCATATATTTT. It codes for CASNVGGNSGNTIYF.

The J gene is TRBJ1-2, the V gene TRBV9; tentatively, D is TRBD1 (6 bases). The V end was cut by 1 base, the J end by 5 bases, with 15 bases between. CDR3 length: 15 amino acids. The germline V gene encodes CDR1 SGDLS and CDR2 YYNGEE. The CDR3 coding sequence is TGTGCCAGCAGCGTAACAGGGACGGGCGAATATGGCTACACCTTC. Its protein is CASSVTGTGEYGYTF.

The CDR3 is CASSQEPGGLSYNEQFF. CDR3 DNA: TGCGCCAGCAGCCAAGAGCCCGGGGGGCTTTCCTACAATGAGCAGTTCTTC. The chain is built from TRBV4-1 and TRBJ2-1; D is possibly TRBD2 (7 bases). CDR3 size: 17 residues. Trimming took 0 bases from V and 1 from J, leaving 13 bases between them. CDR1 MGHRA and CDR2 YSYEKL come from the germline V gene.

This sequence joins TRBV18 and TRBJ1-2; maybe TRBD1 (6 bases). Trimming took off 6 bases at V and 2 bases at J, with 10 bases between the two ends. The length of the CDR3 is 13 residues. Germline assignment: CDR1 KGHSH and CDR2 LQKENI. CDR3 sequence reads: CASSSDSNYGYTF. CDR3 DNA: TGTGCCAGCTCGTCGGACAGCAACTATGGCTACACCTTC.

The V call is TRBV19, the J call TRBJ2-5, with 10 bases that match TRBD2. V lost 3 bases and J lost 4; bases outside the gene matches: 5. Germline values: CDR1 LNHDA, CDR2 SQIVND (reference sequence). The CDR3 is 15 residues long. Here the CDR3 reads CASSIQRGGGETQYF. The DNA of the CDR3 is TGTGCCAGTAGTATTCAGCGGGGGGGCGGAGAGACCCAGTACTTC.